This T cell receptor (beta chain) was profiled in a study of blood T cell repertoires in COVID-19. Repertoires were generated with immunoSEQ multiplex PCR, while TCRdb's copy carries only in-frame clones and drops some. Of 62,000 or so clones detected, 65% to 85% appear once; the ten largest clones hold 3.5% to 4%. Participants spanned ages about 18 to 100 years and resided in roughly 22 US areas. The germline V gene encodes CDR1 SGHDT and CDR2 YYEEEE. The CDR3 spans 13 residues. V was trimmed by 5 bases and J by 1 base, leaving 10 bases between them. The V and J genes are TRBV5-6 and TRBJ2-7, with D possibly being TRBD2 (6 bases). This receptor was taken from a middle-aged woman with acute COVID-19. Sequenced: PBMCs or T cells enriched from blood (not recorded which). For the CDR3, the DNA is TGTGCCAGCAGTAGCGGAGGGTCCTACGAGCAGTACGTC. This encodes CASSSGGSYEQYV.